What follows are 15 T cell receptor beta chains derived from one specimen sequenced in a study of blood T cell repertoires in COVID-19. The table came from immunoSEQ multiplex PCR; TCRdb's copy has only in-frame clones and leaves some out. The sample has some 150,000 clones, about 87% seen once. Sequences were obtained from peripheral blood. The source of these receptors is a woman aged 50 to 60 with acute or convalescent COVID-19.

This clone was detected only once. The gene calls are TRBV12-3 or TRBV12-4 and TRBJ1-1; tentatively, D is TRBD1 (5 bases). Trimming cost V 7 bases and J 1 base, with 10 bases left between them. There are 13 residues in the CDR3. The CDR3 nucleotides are TGTGCCAGCATCCCGGACAAGAACACTGAAGCTTTCTTT. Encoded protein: CASIPDKNTEAFF.

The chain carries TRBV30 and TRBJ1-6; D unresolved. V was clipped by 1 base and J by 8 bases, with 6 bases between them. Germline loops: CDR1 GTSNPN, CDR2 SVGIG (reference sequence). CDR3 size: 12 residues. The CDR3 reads CAWSGAYSPLHF. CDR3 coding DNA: TGTGCCTGGAGTGGGGCCTATTCACCCCTCCACTTT.

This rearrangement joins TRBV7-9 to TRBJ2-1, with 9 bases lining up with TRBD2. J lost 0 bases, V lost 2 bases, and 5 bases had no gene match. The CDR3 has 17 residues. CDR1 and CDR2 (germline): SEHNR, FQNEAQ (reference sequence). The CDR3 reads CASSLRASGVSYNEQFF. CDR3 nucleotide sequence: TGTGCCAGCAGCTTAAGGGCTAGCGGGGTCTCCTACAATGAGCAGTTCTTC.

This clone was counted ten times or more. CDR3: CASSLNRDDTEAFF. In DNA, the CDR3 is TGTGCCAGCAGCTTAAACAGAGATGACACTGAAGCTTTCTTT. This chain joins TRBV7-2 and TRBJ1-1, with D uncertain. This CDR3 contains 14 residues. Per the germline V gene, CDR1 is SGHTA and CDR2 is FQGNSA. Between the trimmed V and J ends, which lost 2 bases and 3 bases, there was a span of 10 bases.

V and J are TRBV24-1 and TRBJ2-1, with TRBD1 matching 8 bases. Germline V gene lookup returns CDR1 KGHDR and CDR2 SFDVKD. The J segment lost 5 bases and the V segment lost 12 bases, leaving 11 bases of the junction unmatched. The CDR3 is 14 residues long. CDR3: CASRRDRPNNEQFF. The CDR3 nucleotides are TGTGCCTCCCGACGGGACAGGCCTAACAATGAGCAGTTCTTC.

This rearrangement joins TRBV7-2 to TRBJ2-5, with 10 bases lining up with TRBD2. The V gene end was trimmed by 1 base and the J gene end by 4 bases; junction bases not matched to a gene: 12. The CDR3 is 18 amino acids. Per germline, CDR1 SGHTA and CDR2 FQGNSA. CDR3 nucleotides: TGTGCCAGCAGCTTAGTAGGAGCGGGGGGGCGGAGGGGAGAGACCCAGTACTTC. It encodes CASSLVGAGGRRGETQYF.

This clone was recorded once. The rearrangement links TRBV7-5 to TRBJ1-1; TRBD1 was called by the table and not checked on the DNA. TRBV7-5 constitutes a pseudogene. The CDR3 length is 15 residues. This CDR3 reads CVRSSETGGGTEAFF. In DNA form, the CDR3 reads TGTGTCAGAAGCTCAGAGACAGGGGGTGGCACTGAAGCTTTCTTT.

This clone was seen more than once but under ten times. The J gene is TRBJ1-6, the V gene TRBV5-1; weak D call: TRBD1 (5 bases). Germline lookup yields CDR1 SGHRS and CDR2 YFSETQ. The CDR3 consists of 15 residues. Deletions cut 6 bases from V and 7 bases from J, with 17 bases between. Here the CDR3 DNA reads TGCGCCAGCACCGTCGACGGGGGGGAGAATTCACCCCTCCACTTT. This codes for CASTVDGGENSPLHF.

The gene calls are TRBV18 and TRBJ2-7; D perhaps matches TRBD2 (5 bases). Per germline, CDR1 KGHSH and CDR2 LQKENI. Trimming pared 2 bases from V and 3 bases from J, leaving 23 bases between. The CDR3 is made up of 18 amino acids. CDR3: CASSPGGSSGGSRYEQYF. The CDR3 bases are TGTGCCAGCTCACCAGGTGGATCCTCAGGAGGTTCCCGCTACGAGCAGTACTTC.

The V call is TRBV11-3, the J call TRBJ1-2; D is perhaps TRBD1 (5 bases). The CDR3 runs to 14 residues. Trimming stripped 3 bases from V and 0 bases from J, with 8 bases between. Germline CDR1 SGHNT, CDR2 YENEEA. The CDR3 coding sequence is TGTGCCAGCAGCTTGGGACTTACTAACTATGGCTACACCTTC. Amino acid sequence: CASSLGLTNYGYTF.

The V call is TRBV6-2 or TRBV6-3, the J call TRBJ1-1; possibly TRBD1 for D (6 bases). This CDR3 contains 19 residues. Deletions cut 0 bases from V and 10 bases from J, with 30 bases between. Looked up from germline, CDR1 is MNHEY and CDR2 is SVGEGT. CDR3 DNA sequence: TGTGCCAGCAGTTACTCGAGCGTCAAGGACGGGACACCCTTCGCTGGAGCTTTCTTT. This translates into CASSYSSVKDGTPFAGAFF.

The CDR3 DNA sequence: TGCGCCAGCAGTGAAAACCCGGGGGGGACAGGGGCGGGGAGCAATCAGCCCCAGCATTTT. Translating it yields CASSENPGGTGAGSNQPQHF. The chain links TRBV10-2 to TRBJ1-5, with 10 bases fitting TRBD1. Looked up from germline, CDR1 is WSHSY and CDR2 is SAAADI. This CDR3 comprises 20 residues. V trimming: 3 bases; J trimming: 1 base; junction bases outside the gene matches: 15.

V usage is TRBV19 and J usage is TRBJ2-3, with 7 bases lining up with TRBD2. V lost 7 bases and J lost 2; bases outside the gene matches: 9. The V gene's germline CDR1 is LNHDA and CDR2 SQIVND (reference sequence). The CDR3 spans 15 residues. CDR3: CASNPSGKNTDTQYF. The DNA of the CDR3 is TGTGCCAGTAATCCGAGCGGGAAGAACACAGATACGCAGTATTTT.

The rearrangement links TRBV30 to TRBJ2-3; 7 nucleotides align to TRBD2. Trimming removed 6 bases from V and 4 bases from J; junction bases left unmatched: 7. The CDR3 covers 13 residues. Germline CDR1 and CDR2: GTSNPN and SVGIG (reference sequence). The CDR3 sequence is CACDFAGADTQYF. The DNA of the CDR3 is TGTGCCTGTGACTTTGCGGGAGCAGATACGCAGTATTTT.

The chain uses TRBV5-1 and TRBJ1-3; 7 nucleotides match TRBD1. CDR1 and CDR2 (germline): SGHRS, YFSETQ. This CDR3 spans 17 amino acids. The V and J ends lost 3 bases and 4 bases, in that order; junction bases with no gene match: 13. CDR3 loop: CASSSQTGPKPGNTIYF. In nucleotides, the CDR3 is TGCGCCAGCAGCTCCCAGACAGGGCCGAAACCCGGAAACACCATATATTTT.